The 7 T cell receptor beta chains below all came from one sample that was sequenced in a study of identical twins. TCRdb processed the 5' RACE reads anew with MiXCR; each CDR3 protein has one entry. The table lists some 500,000 distinct CDR3 sequences, 12% to 15% of them singletons. These same data were also listed under a study on yellow fever vaccine responses in identical twins.

The sequenced sample was CD4+ T cells sorted from blood. The receptors derive from a woman aged 18-35 years in good health.

This clonotype turned up a few times. The chain couples TRBV15 to TRBJ2-6; D tentatively fits TRBD1 or TRBD2 (5 bases each). Germline CDR1 LNHNV, CDR2 YYDKDF (reference sequence). V was cut by 5 bases and J by 0 bases, with 14 bases left in between. This CDR3 is 17 amino acids long. The CDR3 sequence is CATSAWGDSSGANVLTF. As DNA, the CDR3 is TGTGCCACCAGCGCCTGGGGAGACAGCTCTGGGGCCAACGTCCTGACTTTC. Combining the CDR3 with reference TRBV15 and TRBJ2-6 gives the whole variable domain DAMVIQNPRYQVTQFGKPVTLSCSQTLNHNVMYWYQQKSSQAPKLLFHYYDKDFNNEADTPDNFQSRRPNTSFCFLDIRSPGLGDTAMYLCATSAWGDSSGANVLTFGAGSRLTVL.

The V gene is TRBV6-4, the J gene TRBJ2-1, with 10 bases identical to TRBD2. This CDR3 comprises 16 residues. Germline V lookup: CDR1 MRHNA, CDR2 SNTAGT. Trimming removed 6 bases from V and 0 bases from J; junction bases left unmatched: 5. CDR3 coding DNA: TGTGCCAGCAGCCTAATAGCGGGGGGCTCCTACAATGAGCAGTTCTTC. Translation: CASSLIAGGSYNEQFF.

This clonotype showed up many times. The chain employs TRBV7-2 and TRBJ2-7, with D possibly matching TRBD1 (6 bases). Germline V gene lookup returns CDR1 SGHTA and CDR2 FQGNSA. V was pared by 5 bases and J by 7 bases, with 21 bases between. This CDR3 contains 15 residues. The CDR3 protein is CASSKPGAGFGEQYF. CDR3 bases: TGTGCCAGCAGCAAACCAGGGGCCGGCTTTGGGGAGCAGTACTTC.

The chain recombines TRBV29-1 with TRBJ2-1; TRBD1 or TRBD2 may be the D gene (5 bases each). The CDR3 is 13 residues long. Trimming shortened V by 0 bases and J by 9 bases, and 12 bases separated the two germline ends. Germline lookup yields CDR1 SQVTM and CDR2 ANQGSEA. The chain's CDR3 is CSVEEGRWGEQFF. CDR3 coding DNA: TGCAGCGTTGAAGAGGGACGATGGGGTGAGCAGTTCTTC.

This clonotype has a count of ten or more. The chain uses TRBV4-3 and TRBJ2-3; 13 positions agree with TRBD2. This CDR3 has 16 amino acids. V shed 7 bases, J shed 4 bases, and the junction held 8 bases outside the gene matches. Germline CDR1 and CDR2: LGHNA and YSLEER. The CDR3 loop is CASTTGTSGNPDTQYF. The CDR3 coding sequence is TGCGCCAGCACCACCGGGACTAGCGGGAATCCAGATACGCAGTATTTT.

For the CDR3, the DNA is TGTGCCAGCAGCTTAGTACTAGCGAACACCGGGGAGCTGTTTTTT. Its protein is CASSLVLANTGELFF. The rearrangement uses TRBV7-2 and TRBJ2-2, with D maybe TRBD2 (5 bases). Trimming removed 1 base from V and 0 bases from J, with 6 bases in between. From germline, CDR1 is SGHTA and CDR2 FQGNSA. This CDR3 region has 15 residues.

V and J are TRBV10-3 and TRBJ2-1; TRBD1 matches at 10 bases. The germline V gene has CDR1 ENHRY and CDR2 SYGVKD. V gave up 6 bases and J gave up 2 bases; unmatched junction bases: 4. This CDR3 spans 15 amino acids. This CDR3 reads CAISPGQGTYNEQFF. As DNA, the CDR3 is TGTGCCATCAGCCCGGGACAGGGGACCTACAATGAGCAGTTCTTC.